Each of the 5 T cell receptor beta chains below was sequenced from the same sample in a study of OX40 agonist ivuxolimab in advanced cancers. Profiled with immunoSEQ multiplex PCR; TCRdb holds only in-frame clones, not every one. In the table there are tens of thousands of clones, 70% to 90% of which are singletons. This specimen was CD4+ or CD8+ T cells sorted from blood, taken in a trial of the OX40 agonist ivuxolimab. These receptors originate from an adult with an advanced solid tumor such as melanoma, head and neck, liver or kidney cancer.

The chain combines TRBV5-1 with TRBJ2-2; maybe TRBD1 (6 bases). Germline lookup yields CDR1 SGHRS and CDR2 YFSETQ. This CDR3 has 15 amino acids. Trimming cost V 3 bases and J 1 base, with 10 bases left between them. The CDR3 loop reads CASSWVTGNTGELFF. CDR3 nucleotide sequence: TGCGCCAGCAGCTGGGTGACAGGGAACACCGGGGAGCTGTTTTTT.

The chain couples TRBV15 to TRBJ2-2, with TRBD1 matching over 9 bases. With 4 bases clipped from V and 5 bases from J, the junction kept 5 bases outside the gene matches. CDR1 LNHNV and CDR2 YYDKDF come from the germline V gene (reference sequence). The CDR3 has 15 residues. CDR3 bases: TGTGCCACCAGCAAGGGGACAGGGCCAACCGGGGAGCTGTTTTTT. This codes for CATSKGTGPTGELFF.

This chain uses TRBV11-2 with TRBJ2-1; TRBD2 matches at 8 bases. Germline V gene data show CDR1 as SGHAT and CDR2 as FQNNGV. V shed 6 bases and J 5 bases; nucleotides not matched to a gene: 21. This CDR3 has 19 residues. CDR3 in DNA: TGTGCCAGCAGTCTCAACCCGCCCAGCGGGGGCTATACTCACAATGAGCAGTTCTTC. Translated, it gives CASSLNPPSGGYTHNEQFF. The full variable domain, completed using reference TRBV11-2 and TRBJ2-1, is EAGVAQSPRYKIIEKRQSVAFWCNPISGHATLYWYQQILGQGPKLLIQFQNNGVVDDSQLPKDRFSAERLKGVDSTLKIQPAKLEDSAVYLCASSLNPPSGGYTHNEQFFGPGTRLTVL.

V gene TRBV7-9 combines with J gene TRBJ2-7; no clear D. This CDR3 has 19 residues. Germline lookup yields CDR1 SEHNR and CDR2 FQNEAQ (reference sequence). Trimming stripped 1 base from V and 3 bases from J, with 25 bases between. The CDR3 nucleotides are TGTGCCAGCAGCTTAGAACGGGTGCGAGGATCGGGTTTTTTCTACGAGCAGTACTTC. Residues: CASSLERVRGSGFFYEQYF.

This chain joins TRBV6-1 and TRBJ1-2, with 10 positions matching TRBD1. Germline values: CDR1 MNHNS, CDR2 SASEGT. V was clipped by 3 bases and J by 9 bases; unmatched bases: 7. There are 14 residues in the CDR3. The CDR3 region has the DNA TGTGCCAGCAGTGACGGGACAGGGGCATTTCGCTACACCTTC. As protein: CASSDGTGAFRYTF.